These T cell receptor beta chains were read from a single sample in a study of CD8 T cells in ankylosing spondylitis. TCRdb used MiXCR to reprocess the 5' RACE reads, holding one entry per CDR3 protein. The sample contains 700,000 or so distinct CDR3 sequences, around 17% of which appear only once. Sequencing input: blood, either unsorted or a sorted T cell fraction (not recorded which). Every receptor here comes from a male donor with ankylosing spondylitis. CDR3s include the opening cysteine and the closing phenylalanine or tryptophan. The order of the fields is V gene, clone size, CDR3 protein. The size of a clone is reported for some rows only, either as once, few or many, or as a class for expanded clones.

>TRBV12-3/TRBV12-4|.
CASRLGGFSYEQYF
>TRBV12-3/TRBV12-4|.
CASRGIGQILTGELFF
>TRBV12-3/TRBV12-4|.
CASSRTASTEAFF
>TRBV4-3|.
CASSPDLVLQSQETQYF
>TRBV5-1|.
CASSLAGGTTGGYTF
>TRBV4-1|.
CASSHPVGTSGSYEQYF
>TRBV3-1|few
CASSQGRAGGRGEQYF
>TRBV12-3/TRBV12-4|few
CASRPGLGYEGAGNTIYF
>TRBV7-6|.
CASSLAGKVRWTEAFF
>TRBV28|.
CASSLGNHPQHF
>TRBV29-1|.
CSVEGRAQETQYF
>TRBV29-1|few
CSVEGTRGGDTQYF
>TRBV12-3/TRBV12-4|few
CASSSPEAYEQYF
>TRBV7-8|.
CASSLPGRASYEQYF
>TRBV7-6|once
CASSFNFGNTGELFF
>TRBV3-1|.
CASSQGPGGIYEQYF
>TRBV11-2|.
CASSSDRILNTEAFF
>TRBV6-2/TRBV6-3|few
CASSTPSRAWGYGYTF
>TRBV20-1|few
CSARGPRGNNEQFF
>TRBV11-2|.
CAVGGLYNEQFF
>TRBV5-6|.
CASSGGLAGDTGELFF
>TRBV4-2|.
CASSQDLAGGREQYF
>TRBV12-3/TRBV12-4|.
CASSFSDGYEQYF
>TRBV29-1|many
CSVGATNEKLFF
>TRBV7-3|few
CASSPGTRRDTEAFF
>TRBV5-1|many
CASSLRGLTKVTYNEQFF
>TRBV5-6|few
CASSLGSLLVNTEAFF
>TRBV6-5|.
CASSYSKGGGNQPQHF
>TRBV9|.
CASSAAAGGVYEQYF
>TRBV28|.
CASSPGTGGNGYTF
>TRBV7-9|.
CASSLDRPAGGQETQYF
>TRBV5-1|.
CASSWTRGAPGFNYGYTF
>TRBV29-1|few
CSVAGGTRGEQYF
>TRBV7-9|.
CASSLGDSLWSYTF
>TRBV10-1|.
CATGGQGTNTGELFF